The rows below give T cell receptor beta chains drawn from one sample of a study of cytomegalovirus exposure and HLA in healthy donors. Using immunoSEQ multiplex PCR, the repertoire was profiled, and TCRdb retains in-frame clones only, with some absent. The repertoire consists of some 130,000 clones, with about 80% occurring once and the leading ten covering less than 5%. Sequenced material: PBMCs. These TCRs come from a man aged 25-45 years in good health. The CDR3 runs from the conserved cysteine through the conserved F or W. The order of the fields is CDR3 DNA, CDR3 protein, V gene, clone size, J gene, D gene. D genes are given only for firm matches. Size is omitted from some rows. Given values are once, few, many or a class for expanded clones.

TGTGCCAGCGGACAGGGGCGGGACACAGATACGCAGTATTTT	CASGQGRDTDTQYF	TRBV2	.	TRBJ2-3	TRBD1
TGTGCCAGCAGCTTGAGGATAGCGGGACGCTACGAGCAGTACTTC	CASSLRIAGRYEQYF	TRBV5-6	.	TRBJ2-7	TRBD2
TGTGCCAGCAGCAAGGAGACGGAGACTGAAGCTTTCTTT	CASSKETETEAFF	TRBV9	.	TRBJ1-1	.
TGCGCCAGCAAGCAGGGGGCGGCCTACGAGCAGTACTTC	CASKQGAAYEQYF	TRBV10-2	.	TRBJ2-7	TRBD1
TGTGCCAGCAGTCCGCGACTAGGGCCCTACGAGCAGTACTTC	CASSPRLGPYEQYF	TRBV27	.	TRBJ2-7	.
TGTGCCAGCATTGCACAGGGGGGTCTAATTAATCAGCCCCAGCATTTT	CASIAQGGLINQPQHF	TRBV28	.	TRBJ1-5	TRBD1
TGTGCCAGCAGTTTTACTAGCGGGTTCGAGCAGTACTTC	CASSFTSGFEQYF	TRBV27	few	TRBJ2-7	TRBD2
TGTGCCAGCAGCTTAAGACAGAGAGATACGCAGTATTTT	CASSLRQRDTQYF	TRBV7-2	few	TRBJ2-3	.
TGTGCCAGCCGTTTTTTGGCCAGAACCCAAGAGACCCAGTACTTC	CASRFLARTQETQYF	TRBV27	.	TRBJ2-5	.
TGTGCCAGCAGCACTACTAGCGCAGGCACCGGGGAGCTGTTTTTT	CASSTTSAGTGELFF	TRBV6-4	.	TRBJ2-2	TRBD2
TGTGCCAGCATCGGGGTCTCCTACGAGCAGTACTTC	CASIGVSYEQYF	TRBV7-2	.	TRBJ2-7	.
TGTGCCAGCAGCCAAGATAGGAGAGGTAGGCTAGCCCGCTCCTACAATGAGCAGTTCTTC	CASSQDRRGRLARSYNEQFF	TRBV14	.	TRBJ2-1	.
TGTGCCAGCTCACCACCGGGCCCTACAGGGACCCGAGCTTTCTTT	CASSPPGPTGTRAFF	TRBV18	.	TRBJ1-1	.
TGTGCCAGCTCCCCCGACAGGGCGGCCGGCTACACCTTC	CASSPDRAAGYTF	TRBV18	.	TRBJ1-2	TRBD1
TGTGCCAGCAGGCCTGACAGGGGGCGCACTTTGGAGACCCAGTACTTC	CASRPDRGRTLETQYF	TRBV5-6	.	TRBJ2-5	TRBD1
TGTGCCAGCCGACTAGCGGGAGACAACCAAGAGACCCAGTACTTC	CASRLAGDNQETQYF	TRBV13	.	TRBJ2-5	TRBD2
TGTGCCAGCAGGCCGAGGCTAGCGGGAGGGCCAGGAGCCAAAAACATTCAGTACTTC	CASRPRLAGGPGAKNIQYF	TRBV28	few	TRBJ2-4	TRBD2
TGTGCCAGCAGCTTAGACCCCCGGAGCGGGAGTTACAATGAGCAGTTCTTC	CASSLDPRSGSYNEQFF	TRBV11-3	.	TRBJ2-1	TRBD2
TGTGCCTGGCAGGGACTAGCGTACAATGAGCAGTTCTTC	CAWQGLAYNEQFF	TRBV30	.	TRBJ2-1	TRBD2
TGCAGCGTTGAAGTAGGACCGGTGGGGACAGGGCTTGGCTACACCTTC	CSVEVGPVGTGLGYTF	TRBV29-1	.	TRBJ1-2	TRBD1
TGTGCCAGCAGTTTTATGTACAGGGGGCGCGTTGGCAATGGCTACACCTTC	CASSFMYRGRVGNGYTF	TRBV27	.	TRBJ1-2	TRBD1
TGTGCCAGCTCACCGGGACTAGCGGGAGCACGAGATACGCAGTATTTT	CASSPGLAGARDTQYF	TRBV18	few	TRBJ2-3	TRBD2
TGCAGCGCCCGGGATACCGGGGGGACCCAGTACTTC	CSARDTGGTQYF	TRBV29-1	few	TRBJ2-5	.
TGTGCCAGCAGACCCAACAGGGATTTCGGGAACGAGCAGTACTTC	CASRPNRDFGNEQYF	TRBV11-2	.	TRBJ2-7	.
TGTGCCAGTTCAGGGGGACTAGGCAATCAGCCCCAGCATTTT	CASSGGLGNQPQHF	TRBV19	.	TRBJ1-5	TRBD1
TGTGCCAGCAGTTACTCGAAGGGGGGGGCCTACGAGCAGTACTTC	CASSYSKGGAYEQYF	TRBV6-5	.	TRBJ2-7	.
TGTGCCTGGGACCCCCTGGAGGGGACAGATACGCAGTATTTT	CAWDPLEGTDTQYF	TRBV30	.	TRBJ2-3	.
TGTGCCAGCAGTTGGTTACAGGCTAAAGAAGCTTTCTTT	CASSWLQAKEAFF	TRBV6-5	.	TRBJ1-1	.
TGTGCCACCAAGGGGGGGCGAGGTGGCTACACCTTC	CATKGGRGGYTF	TRBV27	.	TRBJ1-2	.
TGTGCCAGCAGCCTTGGACAGGTCGGGATCAATGAGCAGTTCTTC	CASSLGQVGINEQFF	TRBV7-9	once	TRBJ2-1	TRBD1
TGTGCCAGCAGCCGACAGGGGAACACTGAAGCTTTCTTT	CASSRQGNTEAFF	TRBV11-3	.	TRBJ1-1	TRBD1
TGTGCCAGCAGTTTTGGGCCGAGCTCTGGAAACACCATATATTTT	CASSFGPSSGNTIYF	TRBV28	.	TRBJ1-3	.
TGTGCCAGCAGCCCCGCCCAGCGGGAGGGGGATGAGCAGTTCTTC	CASSPAQREGDEQFF	TRBV7-9	.	TRBJ2-1	TRBD2
TGTGCCAGCACCCCCCAGGCCCGCGGGGAAGCTTTCTTT	CASTPQARGEAFF	TRBV7-2	.	TRBJ1-1	.
TGTGCCAGCAGCTTAGACCCCGGGACAGGGGTCGACACTGAAGCTTTCTTT	CASSLDPGTGVDTEAFF	TRBV7-9	.	TRBJ1-1	TRBD1
TGTGCCAGCAGCGTAGGGGTTGGGGGGGATACGCAGTATTTT	CASSVGVGGDTQYF	TRBV9	.	TRBJ2-3	.
TGCAGCGTTGTCGGCGGGACCGTACTATGGGCAGATACGCAGTATTTT	CSVVGGTVLWADTQYF	TRBV29-1	few	TRBJ2-3	.
TGTGCCAGCAGTGAATTCGGGGGGATTTTCCCTGAAGCTTTCTTT	CASSEFGGIFPEAFF	TRBV6-1	.	TRBJ1-1	.
TGTGCCATTAGACAGGCGACCTACGAGCAGTACTTC	CAIRQATYEQYF	TRBV10-3	.	TRBJ2-7	.
TGTGCCAGCAGTTCGGACAGGGTACAGCCCCAGCATTTT	CASSSDRVQPQHF	TRBV6-1	.	TRBJ1-5	TRBD1
TGTGCCAGCAGCGCCTCTAGCGTCTACAATGAGCAGTTCTTC	CASSASSVYNEQFF	TRBV9	.	TRBJ2-1	.
TGTGCCAGCAGCCAAGAGGGGCAAATCGGCAATGAGCAGTTCTTC	CASSQEGQIGNEQFF	TRBV4-2	.	TRBJ2-1	.
TGTGCCAGCAGTAACAGGGGTGGCACAGATACGCAGTATTTT	CASSNRGGTDTQYF	TRBV2	.	TRBJ2-3	TRBD1
TGTGCCAGCAGTGAAGCGCTTCGGACTTTTAACACCGGGGAGCTGTTTTTT	CASSEALRTFNTGELFF	TRBV2	.	TRBJ2-2	.
TGTGCCAGCAAGACTAGCGGGAGGTCCCAAGAGACCCAGTACTTC	CASKTSGRSQETQYF	TRBV6-6	.	TRBJ2-5	TRBD2
TGTGCCAGCATAGAACTAGCGGGACCAGATACGCAGTATTTT	CASIELAGPDTQYF	TRBV2	.	TRBJ2-3	TRBD2
TGTGCCAGCAGCCGTTATGGCTACACCTTC	CASSRYGYTF	TRBV28	.	TRBJ1-2	.
TGCGCCAGCAGCCCGGGACAGGGGATTGACTACGAGCAGTACTTC	CASSPGQGIDYEQYF	TRBV5-1	.	TRBJ2-7	TRBD1
TGTGCCAGCAGTGACTCTGGAGGGGCCAATTCACCCCTCCACTTT	CASSDSGGANSPLHF	TRBV6-1	once	TRBJ1-6	.
TGTGCCAGCAGCTTAAGGGGTAGGGCCTACGAGCAGTACTTC	CASSLRGRAYEQYF	TRBV7-9	.	TRBJ2-7	.